The rows below give T cell receptor beta chains drawn from one sample of a study of shared clonotypes between healthy human individuals. Libraries were prepared by immunoSEQ multiplex PCR; TCRdb keeps only in-frame clonotypes and omits some of them. The sample records nearly 1,000,000 clones, less than 85% being singletons. Sample: memory CD4+ T cells sorted from blood. All receptors derive from a man younger than 30 in good health. CDR3s include the opening cysteine and the closing phenylalanine or tryptophan. A D gene is named only where the DNA matches it firmly. Only some rows state a clone size, as once, few, many or a class for expanded clones.

TRBV27	TRBD1	TRBJ1-2	many	TGTGCCAGCAGCTCTTCCGGCCGGACAGGGGAGGGCTATGGCTACACCTTC	CASSSSGRTGEGYGYTF
TRBV19	NA	TRBJ2-5	NA	TGTGCCAGTAGTCAGGGAACGGTGCGAGAGACCCAGTACTTC	CASSQGTVRETQYF
TRBV18	NA	TRBJ2-5	NA	TGTGCCAGCTCACCAGTAGGGGCAGAGACCCAGTACTTC	CASSPVGAETQYF
TRBV11-2	NA	TRBJ2-7	NA	TGTGCCAGCAGCTATAACCAACCCTACGAGCAGTACTTC	CASSYNQPYEQYF
TRBV27	NA	TRBJ2-7	many	TGTGCCAGCAGTTTATATCAGGGCTACGAGCAGTACTTC	CASSLYQGYEQYF
TRBV12-1	NA	TRBJ2-6	NA	TGTGCCAGCAGCTTTGTCGGGATTATAGCCTCTGGGGCCAACGTCCTGACTTTC	CASSFVGIIASGANVLTF
TRBV27	NA	TRBJ1-5	few	TGTGCCAGCAGTGTCGATGTCAATCAGCCCCAGCATTTT	CASSVDVNQPQHF
TRBV30	NA	TRBJ1-5	NA	TGTGCCTGGAGTGTACTCAGGGACAATCAGCCCCAGCATTTT	CAWSVLRDNQPQHF
TRBV11-2	NA	TRBJ2-6	NA	TGTGCCAGCAGCCGAATCGGTGGGGCCAACGTCCTGACTTTC	CASSRIGGANVLTF
TRBV5-1	TRBD1	TRBJ2-5	NA	TGCGCCAGCAGCCTCCGACAGGGGCGGGAAGAGACCCAGTACTTC	CASSLRQGREETQYF
TRBV5-1	TRBD1	TRBJ1-6	NA	TGCGCCAGCAGCGAAGCGACAGGGGTTAGTTCACCCCTCCACTTT	CASSEATGVSSPLHF
TRBV18	NA	TRBJ2-2	once	TGTGCCAGCTCACCCCGTGTGGAGAGGAACACCGGGGAGCTGTTTTTT	CASSPRVERNTGELFF
TRBV11-2	NA	TRBJ1-4	NA	TGTGCCAGCACCTTCTCGGACGGGAAAAATGAAAAACTGTTTTTT	CASTFSDGKNEKLFF
TRBV19	NA	TRBJ2-2	once	TGTGCCAGTTACACCCGGGAGAACACCGGGGAGCTGTTTTTT	CASYTRENTGELFF
TRBV30	NA	TRBJ2-7	NA	TGTGCCTGGCAGGGTTTAGGCTACGAGCAGTACTTC	CAWQGLGYEQYF
TRBV10-1	NA	TRBJ1-5	NA	TGCGCCAGCAGTGTACAGCCCCAGCATTTT	CASSVQPQHF
TRBV11-2	TRBD1	TRBJ1-3	NA	TGTGCCAGCAGCCCACAGGGGGTAAACACCATATATTTT	CASSPQGVNTIYF
TRBV27	TRBD1	TRBJ2-7	NA	TGTGCCAGCAGTCCACGGACAGGGTCCTACGAGCAGTACTTC	CASSPRTGSYEQYF
TRBV2	NA	TRBJ1-2	NA	TGTGCCAGCAGTGAAGCGCTAACAGCTAACTATGGCTACACCTTC	CASSEALTANYGYTF
TRBV10-3	NA	TRBJ1-2	few	TGTGCCATCAGTGAAGAAGGGCGGGCTAACTATGGCTACACCTTC	CAISEEGRANYGYTF
TRBV5-1	NA	TRBJ2-1	NA	TGCGCCAGCAGCTCGGGGGGACAGAACAATGAGCAGTTCTTC	CASSSGGQNNEQFF
TRBV7-9	NA	TRBJ1-4	once	TGTGCCAGCAGCTTAGAGGGGAAAGGCACTGAAAAACTGTTTTTT	CASSLEGKGTEKLFF
TRBV7-7	TRBD2	TRBJ2-7	NA	TGTGCTAGCAGCTTAGTCCCGGGACTAGCGAAACTTTACGAGCAGTACTTC	CASSLVPGLAKLYEQYF
TRBV5-1	NA	TRBJ2-3	NA	TGCGCCAGCAGCGTCCTAGGTTCGACAACAGATACGCAGTATTTT	CASSVLGSTTDTQYF
TRBV5-1	NA	TRBJ2-7	NA	TGCGCCAGCAGTCCCGGCCAAACGGGAGAGCAGTACTTC	CASSPGQTGEQYF
TRBV4-1	NA	TRBJ1-6	NA	TGCGCCAGCAGCCAAGTCGGGGATTCACCCCTCCACTTT	CASSQVGDSPLHF
TRBV11-2	NA	TRBJ2-7	NA	TGTGCCAGCAGCTTAGTAAGGAACTTAGGCGAGCAGTACTTC	CASSLVRNLGEQYF
TRBV27	NA	TRBJ1-6	NA	TGTGCCAGCAGTCAAACAGGGTATAATTCACCCCTCCACTTT	CASSQTGYNSPLHF
TRBV6-6	TRBD1	TRBJ2-1	NA	TGTGCCAGCAGTACTCGACAGGGGCGCGTTGAGCAGTTCTTC	CASSTRQGRVEQFF
TRBV6-1	TRBD1	TRBJ1-1	NA	TGTGCCAGCAGTGAAGGCCGGACAGGGGGCCGCGGCACTGAAGCTTTCTTT	CASSEGRTGGRGTEAFF
TRBV19	NA	TRBJ1-1	NA	TGTGCCAGTAGTATCCCCGGCGGCACTGAAGCTTTCTTT	CASSIPGGTEAFF
TRBV9	NA	TRBJ2-2	NA	TGTGCCAGCAGCGTAAGGCCGGACAACACCAGGGAGCTGTTTTTT	CASSVRPDNTRELFF
TRBV11-2	TRBD1	TRBJ2-6	NA	TGTGCCAGCAGCTTGGGACAGGGAGGTGCAGGGGCCAACGTCCTGACTTTC	CASSLGQGGAGANVLTF
TRBV4-1	TRBD1	TRBJ1-3	many	TGCGCCAGCAGCCAAGATCCGAGAGGGGGCTCGGGAAACACCATATATTTT	CASSQDPRGGSGNTIYF
TRBV10-3	NA	TRBJ2-7	NA	TGTGCCACGTCCATAGTTTACGAGCAGTACTTC	CATSIVYEQYF
TRBV18	TRBD1	TRBJ1-2	NA	TGTGCCAGCTCACCACCCGGGACAGGGACTAACTATGGCTACACCTTC	CASSPPGTGTNYGYTF
TRBV6-6	TRBD1	TRBJ2-7	NA	TGTGCCAGCACTTCGGGACAGGCCTCCTACGAGCAGTACTTC	CASTSGQASYEQYF
TRBV7-6	NA	TRBJ2-5	NA	TGTGCCAGCAGCAAAAACACTGGCACTTTTCAAGAGACCCAGTACTTC	CASSKNTGTFQETQYF
TRBV6-6	NA	TRBJ1-1	NA	TGTGCCAGCAGTTACTCGGCTACAGTGAACACTGAAGCTTTCTTT	CASSYSATVNTEAFF
TRBV5-1	NA	TRBJ2-1	NA	TGCGCCAGCGGGGGGGGCGGGACCCTCAATGAGCAGTTCTTC	CASGGGGTLNEQFF
TRBV2	TRBD1	TRBJ1-4	once	TGTGCCAGCAGGCGGGACAGTTTAGGGGGGGAAAAACTGTTTTTT	CASRRDSLGGEKLFF
TRBV7-9	NA	TRBJ1-2	few	TGTGCCAGCACCGTCCCTGGTACCCCCTATGGCTACACCTTC	CASTVPGTPYGYTF
TRBV7-2	NA	TRBJ1-5	NA	TGTGCCAGCAGCTTAGATCCGGGGAGGGATCAGCCCCAGCATTTT	CASSLDPGRDQPQHF
TRBV7-9	NA	TRBJ1-2	once	TGTGCCAGCAGCTTACCGGGGGCCTATGGCTACACCTTC	CASSLPGAYGYTF
TRBV30	NA	TRBJ2-1	NA	TGTGCCTGGAGCCCACCCCAGGCCCCTTGGACGCAGTTCTTC	CAWSPPQAPWTQFF
TRBV14	TRBD2	TRBJ2-7	NA	TGTGCCAGCAGTCCCGGGAGGGGGAGGAAGTACTTC	CASSPGRGRKYF
TRBV15	TRBD2	TRBJ2-3	NA	TGTGCCACCAGCAGAGACCGGCTAGCGGGGGGGCTGGAGAGCACAGATACGCAGTATTTT	CATSRDRLAGGLESTDTQYF
TRBV7-2	NA	TRBJ1-2	NA	TGTGCCAGCACCCTATCGCCCACTAACTATGGCTACACCTTC	CASTLSPTNYGYTF
TRBV30	NA	TRBJ1-2	many	TGTGCCTGGAGTTTTGGCTCCGGGACTGCTTATGGCTACACCTTC	CAWSFGSGTAYGYTF
TRBV4-1	NA	TRBJ1-2	once	TGCGCCAGCAGCCAAGGAGCGACAGGTGTTAACTATGGCTACACCTTC	CASSQGATGVNYGYTF
TRBV30	TRBD1	TRBJ1-1	NA	TGTGCCTGGAGAACAGGGGGAGACGGAGCTTTCTTT	CAWRTGGDGAFF
TRBV18	NA	TRBJ2-7	NA	TGTGCCAGCTCACCAGCGCTTGGTTCGAGGGCAGCAACCTACGAGCAGTACTTC	CASSPALGSRAATYEQYF
TRBV6-1	TRBD1	TRBJ1-1	once	TGTGCCACCAGACAGGGGGTTTTTACTGAAGCTTTCTTT	CATRQGVFTEAFF
TRBV6-1	NA	TRBJ1-5	NA	TGTGCCAGCAGTCCCGCAGTGAGGAATCAGCCCCAGCATTTT	CASSPAVRNQPQHF
TRBV9	NA	TRBJ2-5	NA	TGTGCCAGCAGCGTCGCCACCGGGAACTCCCAAGAGACCCAGTACTTC	CASSVATGNSQETQYF
TRBV5-6	NA	TRBJ1-5	NA	TGTGCCAGCAGCTTGGACAGGAGCAATCAGCCCCAGCATTTT	CASSLDRSNQPQHF
TRBV19	NA	TRBJ1-6	NA	TGTGCCAGTAGTATGCGGGAATCACCCCTCCACTTT	CASSMRESPLHF